Listed below are T cell receptor beta chains from one sample, sequenced in a study of blood T cell repertoires in COVID-19. The table came from immunoSEQ multiplex PCR; TCRdb's copy has only in-frame clones and leaves some out. Among 95,000 to 150,000 clones listed, 75% to 90% were seen once. The source material was peripheral blood. These receptor sequences come from a man aged 35 to 55 with acute or convalescent COVID-19. Each CDR3 is given with its conserved first and last residue. A D gene is named only where the DNA matches it firmly. Where a row states a size, it is once, few, many or the class of an expanded clone; other rows omit it.

v_gene,abundance,d_gene,j_gene,CDR3aa,CDR3nt
TRBV11-3,NA,NA,TRBJ2-5,CASSKSLVVGEETQYF,TGTGCCAGCAGTAAGAGCTTAGTGGTGGGAGAAGAGACCCAGTACTTC
TRBV5-1,few,TRBD1,TRBJ1-4,CASRPTGGRVEKLFF,TGCGCCAGCAGACCCACAGGGGGCCGAGTTGAAAAACTGTTTTTT
TRBV20-1,NA,NA,TRBJ2-7,CSAKTTYEQYF,TGCAGTGCCAAGACAACCTACGAGCAGTACTTC
TRBV3-1/TRBV3-2,few,NA,TRBJ2-7,CASSQDPTRPYEQYF,TGTGCCAGCAGCCAAGACCCCACTAGACCCTACGAGCAGTACTTC
TRBV11-1,NA,TRBD1,TRBJ1-6,CASSLSGTGDSPLHF,TGTGCCAGCAGCTTATCGGGGACAGGGGACTCACCCCTCCACTTT
TRBV15,NA,NA,TRBJ2-1,CATSRIDGVVREQFF,TGTGCCACCAGCAGAATCGACGGGGTCGTAAGGGAGCAGTTCTTC
TRBV30,few,TRBD2,TRBJ2-2,CAWSGRLAVGGELFF,TGTGCCTGGAGCGGACGACTAGCCGTAGGCGGGGAGCTGTTTTTT
TRBV11-2,NA,NA,TRBJ2-5,CASRQGRVLGETQYF,TGTGCCAGCAGGCAGGGGCGGGTGTTGGGGGAGACCCAGTACTTC
TRBV7-8,NA,TRBD2,TRBJ2-5,CASSPNSGGAQETQYF,TGTGCCAGCAGCCCGAATAGCGGGGGGGCTCAAGAGACCCAGTACTTC
TRBV9,few,TRBD1,TRBJ1-5,CASSRTGTGEQPQHF,TGTGCCAGCAGCAGAACCGGGACAGGGGAACAGCCCCAGCATTTT
TRBV27,NA,NA,TRBJ2-1,CAVQGPHYNEQFF,TGTGCCGTTCAGGGGCCCCACTACAATGAGCAGTTCTTC
TRBV29-1,NA,NA,TRBJ1-3,CSVISSGNTIYF,TGCAGCGTTATCAGCTCTGGAAACACCATATATTTT
TRBV4-1,NA,TRBD1,TRBJ2-1,CASRGTVHEQFF,TGCGCCAGCAGAGGGACAGTGCATGAGCAGTTCTTC
TRBV6-5,NA,TRBD1,TRBJ2-5,CASSSGTGVETQYF,TGTGCCAGCAGTTCCGGGACAGGGGTAGAGACCCAGTACTTC
TRBV9,NA,NA,TRBJ1-1,CASSPTTGPNTEAFF,TGTGCCAGCAGCCCTACGACAGGACCCAACACTGAAGCTTTCTTT
TRBV30,NA,NA,TRBJ1-2,CAWSVGSLHTF,TGTGCCTGGAGTGTTGGCAGTCTCCACACCTTC
TRBV11-2,NA,NA,TRBJ2-5,CASSLALGTFQETQYF,TGTGCCAGCAGCCTGGCCCTTGGGACTTTCCAAGAGACCCAGTACTTC
TRBV30,NA,TRBD1,TRBJ1-4,CAWETGLREKLFF,TGTGCCTGGGAGACAGGGTTACGTGAAAAACTGTTTTTT
TRBV9,few,NA,TRBJ2-5,CASSVDSQETQYF,TGTGCCAGCAGCGTGGACAGCCAAGAGACCCAGTACTTC
TRBV3-1/TRBV3-2,NA,TRBD2,TRBJ2-3,CASSHLAGGSADTQYF,TGTGCCAGCAGCCATCTAGCGGGGGGGAGCGCAGATACGCAGTATTTT
TRBV7-9,NA,NA,TRBJ1-5,CASSPGVGQVGNQPQHF,TGTGCCAGCAGCCCGGGGGTGGGGCAGGTCGGCAATCAGCCCCAGCATTTT
TRBV7-2,once,TRBD1,TRBJ2-2,CASSSGQGVGGELFF,TGTGCCAGCAGCTCAGGACAGGGGGTCGGCGGGGAGCTGTTTTTT
TRBV30,NA,TRBD2,TRBJ2-3,CAWRGLADTQYF,TGTGCCTGGAGGGGACTAGCAGATACGCAGTATTTT
TRBV12-3/TRBV12-4,NA,NA,TRBJ1-1,CASRAEGNEAFF,TGTGCCAGCAGGGCCGAGGGAAATGAAGCTTTCTTT
TRBV2,NA,NA,TRBJ1-1,CASNSLMNTEAFF,TGTGCCAGCAACAGTCTGATGAACACTGAAGCTTTCTTT
TRBV6-5,NA,TRBD1,TRBJ1-1,CASSSLGGRGLTEAFF,TGTGCCAGCAGTTCTCTAGGAGGCAGGGGGTTGACTGAAGCTTTCTTT
TRBV5-4,once,TRBD1,TRBJ2-7,CASSPGTGGIEQYF,TGTGCCAGCAGCCCCGGGACAGGGGGGATCGAGCAGTACTTC
TRBV30,NA,NA,TRBJ1-2,CAWSSEDGTNYGYTF,TGTGCCTGGAGTTCGGAGGACGGAACTAACTATGGCTACACCTTC
TRBV18,once,NA,TRBJ2-3,CASSNTDTQYF,TGTGCCAGCTCTAACACAGATACGCAGTATTTT
TRBV6-6,NA,NA,TRBJ2-4,CASSYSTGLAKNIQYF,TGTGCCAGCAGTTACTCGACAGGACTAGCCAAAAACATTCAGTACTTC
TRBV28,few,TRBD1,TRBJ1-4,CASLGPAGTVNEKLFF,TGTGCCAGCCTGGGGCCTGCCGGGACAGTTAATGAAAAACTGTTTTTT
TRBV12-5,NA,NA,TRBJ2-2,CASGPRDNNTGELFF,TGTGCTAGTGGTCCCCGGGACAATAACACCGGGGAGCTGTTTTTT
TRBV10-2,NA,TRBD1,TRBJ2-6,CASSGDRPSGANVLTF,TGCGCCAGCAGCGGGGACAGACCCTCTGGGGCCAACGTCCTGACTTTC
TRBV18,NA,TRBD2,TRBJ2-7,CASSRGYGYEQYF,TGTGCCAGCTCGCGGGGGTACGGCTACGAGCAGTACTTC
TRBV5-4,once,TRBD1,TRBJ2-4,CASSLGRQGENIQYF,TGTGCCAGCAGTCTGGGCCGACAGGGAGAAAACATTCAGTACTTC
TRBV6-1,NA,NA,TRBJ1-1,CASSETEQGRAFF,TGTGCCAGCAGTGAAACGGAACAGGGTAGAGCTTTCTTT
TRBV30,NA,NA,TRBJ1-1,CAWGPGVNTEAFF,TGTGCCTGGGGCCCAGGGGTGAACACTGAAGCTTTCTTT
TRBV5-1,NA,NA,TRBJ1-1,CASSLGDSYTEAFF,TGCGCCAGCAGCTTAGGGGATTCCTACACTGAAGCTTTCTTT
TRBV9,NA,NA,TRBJ2-1,CASSQVGTYNEQFF,TGTGCCAGCAGCCAGGTGGGTACCTACAATGAGCAGTTCTTC
TRBV6-5,NA,TRBD2,TRBJ2-7,CASSRLAGGYEQYF,TGTGCCAGCAGTAGACTAGCGGGAGGGTACGAGCAGTACTTC
TRBV7-8,NA,TRBD1,TRBJ1-6,CASSFRQGVNSPLHF,TGTGCCAGCAGCTTCCGACAGGGGGTCAATTCACCCCTCCACTTT
TRBV9,NA,NA,TRBJ1-6,CASSDRSGVNSPLHF,TGTGCCAGCAGCGACCGATCAGGGGTTAATTCACCCCTCCACTTT
TRBV27,NA,NA,TRBJ2-2,CASSFETGELFF,TGTGCCAGCAGTTTTGAGACCGGGGAGCTGTTTTTT
TRBV24-1,NA,NA,TRBJ2-1,CATSDWGRESYNEQFF,TGTGCCACCAGTGATTGGGGGCGAGAGTCCTACAATGAGCAGTTCTTC
TRBV2,once,TRBD1,TRBJ1-1,CASSEEGAENTEAFF,TGTGCCAGCAGTGAAGAGGGGGCGGAGAACACTGAAGCTTTCTTT